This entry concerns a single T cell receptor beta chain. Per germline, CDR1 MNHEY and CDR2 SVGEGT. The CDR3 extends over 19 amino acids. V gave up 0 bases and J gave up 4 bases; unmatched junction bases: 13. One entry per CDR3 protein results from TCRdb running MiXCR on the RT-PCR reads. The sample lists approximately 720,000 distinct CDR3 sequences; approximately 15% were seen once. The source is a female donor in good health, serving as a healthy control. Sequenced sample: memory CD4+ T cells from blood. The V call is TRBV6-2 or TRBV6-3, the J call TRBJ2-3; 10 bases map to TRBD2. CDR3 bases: TGTGCCAGCAGTTACTCGATCCGGCTAGCGGGAGTGGTGGCAGATACGCAGTATTTT. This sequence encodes CASSYSIRLAGVVADTQYF.